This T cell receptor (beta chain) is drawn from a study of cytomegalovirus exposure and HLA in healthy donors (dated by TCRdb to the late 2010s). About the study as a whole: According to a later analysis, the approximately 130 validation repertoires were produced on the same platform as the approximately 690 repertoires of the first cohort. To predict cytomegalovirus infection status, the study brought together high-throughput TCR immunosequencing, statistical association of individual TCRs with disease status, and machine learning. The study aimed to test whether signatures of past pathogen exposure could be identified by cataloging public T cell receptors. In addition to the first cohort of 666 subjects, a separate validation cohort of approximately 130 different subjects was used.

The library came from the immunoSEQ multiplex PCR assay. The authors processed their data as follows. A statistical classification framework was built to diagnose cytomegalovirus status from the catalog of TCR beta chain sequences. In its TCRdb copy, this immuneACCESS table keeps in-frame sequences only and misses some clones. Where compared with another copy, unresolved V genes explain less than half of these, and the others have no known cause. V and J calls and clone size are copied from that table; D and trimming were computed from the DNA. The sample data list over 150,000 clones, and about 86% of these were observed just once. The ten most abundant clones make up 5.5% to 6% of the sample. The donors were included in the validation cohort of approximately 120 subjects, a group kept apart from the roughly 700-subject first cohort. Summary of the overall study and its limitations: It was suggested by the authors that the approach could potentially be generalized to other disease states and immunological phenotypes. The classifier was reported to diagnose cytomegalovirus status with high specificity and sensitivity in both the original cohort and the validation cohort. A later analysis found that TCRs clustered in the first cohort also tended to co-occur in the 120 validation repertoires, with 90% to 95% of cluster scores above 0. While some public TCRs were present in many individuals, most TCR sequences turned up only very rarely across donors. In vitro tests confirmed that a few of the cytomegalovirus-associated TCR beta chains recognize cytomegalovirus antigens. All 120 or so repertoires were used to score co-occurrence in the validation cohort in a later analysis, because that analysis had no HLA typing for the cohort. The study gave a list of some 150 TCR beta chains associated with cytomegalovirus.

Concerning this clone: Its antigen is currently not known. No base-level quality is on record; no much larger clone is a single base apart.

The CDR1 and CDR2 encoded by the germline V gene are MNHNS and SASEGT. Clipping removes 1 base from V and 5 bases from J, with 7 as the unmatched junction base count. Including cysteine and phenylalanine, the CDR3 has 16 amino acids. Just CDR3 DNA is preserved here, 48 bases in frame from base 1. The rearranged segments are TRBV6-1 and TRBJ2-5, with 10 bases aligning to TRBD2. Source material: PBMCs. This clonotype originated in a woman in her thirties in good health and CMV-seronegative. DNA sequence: TGTGCCAGCAGTGAAGGATGGACTAGCGGAGCCGAGACCCAGTACTTC. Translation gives CASSEGWTSGAETQYF.